The 10 T cell receptor beta chains given below trace back to one sample, sequenced in a study of blood T cell repertoires in COVID-19 (dated by TCRdb to the early 2020s). Library preparation was by the immunoSEQ multiplex PCR assay. TCRdb re-hosts the immuneACCESS table, in-frame sequences only. Its copies lack some clones; in the studies checked, an unresolved V gene accounts for under half of them, and the cause for the rest is not known. The sample data list 16,000 or so clones, and 85% to 90% of these were observed just once. Under 15% of the sample lies in the top ten. Source material: peripheral blood. The receptors come from a human donor in a cohort sampled during active COVID-19.

This sequence joins TRBV4-3 and TRBJ2-1; TRBD2 matches at 8 bases. J gave up 0 bases and V 1 base, and 8 bases lay outside the gene matches. Germline values: CDR1 LGHNA, CDR2 YSLEER. CDR3 length equals 18 residues. This CDR3 reads CASSQALLAVSSYNEQFF. DNA for the CDR3: TGCGCCAGCAGCCAAGCCTTACTAGCGGTGAGCTCCTACAATGAGCAGTTCTTC.

The chain joins TRBV10-3 to TRBJ2-7; 7 bases agree with TRBD1. Germline V gene sequence: CDR1 ENHRY, CDR2 SYGVKD. J gave up 3 bases and V 1 base, and 6 bases lay outside the gene matches. CDR3 length: 15 residues. The CDR3 region has the DNA TGTGCCATCAGTGAGTTTGGACAGGAGGACTACGAGCAGTACTTC. This gives the protein CAISEFGQEDYEQYF.

This chain uses TRBV7-6 with TRBJ2-7; 12 positions match TRBD2. The CDR3 runs 14 residues. Per germline, CDR1 SGHVS and CDR2 FNYEAQ. J lost 4 bases, V lost 4 bases, and 2 bases had no gene match. This chain's CDR3 is CASSWTSGEYEQYF. The CDR3 bases are TGTGCCAGCAGCTGGACTAGCGGGGAATACGAGCAGTACTTC.

J is TRBJ1-1 and V is TRBV6-6; D not certain. The germline CDR1 and CDR2 sequences are MNHNY and SVGAGI (reference sequence). The CDR3 runs to 14 residues. V was cut by 6 bases and J by 0 bases, with 11 bases left in between. CDR3 coding DNA: TGTGCCAGCAGCTCTAGAAATTTGAACACTGAAGCTTTCTTT. Its protein is CASSSRNLNTEAFF.

V and J are TRBV5-1 and TRBJ2-3; 8 positions match TRBD1. There are 15 residues in the CDR3. The germline V gene has CDR1 SGHRS and CDR2 YFSETQ. With 3 bases clipped from V and 1 base from J, the junction kept 4 bases outside the gene matches. The chain's CDR3 is CASSYNRGGTDTQYF. In DNA form, the CDR3 reads TGCGCCAGCAGCTATAACAGGGGGGGCACAGATACGCAGTATTTT.

A single count supports this clone. This chain connects TRBV4-2 to TRBJ1-2, with D possibly TRBD1 on 5 matching bases. The CDR3 is 13 amino acids. From germline, CDR1 is LGHNA and CDR2 YNFKEQ. Trimming pared 3 bases from V and 4 bases from J, leaving 9 bases between. CDR3 in DNA: TGTGCCAGCAGCCAGGACCAGGGCTATGGCTACACCTTC. The encoded protein is CASSQDQGYGYTF.

This clone turned up a few times. The chain joins TRBV4-2 to TRBJ1-6; D uncertain. There are 19 residues in the CDR3. Germline assignment: CDR1 LGHNA and CDR2 YNFKEQ. Deletions cut 0 bases from V and 5 bases from J, with 20 bases between. The chain's CDR3 is CASSQDPAGGEGHNSPLHF. The CDR3 bases are TGTGCCAGCAGCCAAGATCCAGCCGGCGGCGAGGGCCATAATTCACCCCTCCACTTT.

This sequence joins TRBV12-3 or TRBV12-4 and TRBJ2-5, with a weak D call TRBD2 (7 bases). The CDR3 consists of 13 residues. V was shortened by 10 bases and J by 5 bases, with 17 bases between the two germline ends. CDR3 region: CATGRGGGETQYF. CDR3 sequence (DNA): TGTGCCACGGGAAGGGGGGGCGGTGAGACCCAGTACTTC.

The chain uses TRBV3-1 (or the pseudogene TRBV3-2) and TRBJ2-6; D uncertain. In germline, CDR1 is LGHDT, CDR2 YNNKEL (reference sequence). Trimming shortened V by 4 bases and J by 4 bases, and 14 bases separated the two germline ends. This CDR3 has 16 residues. This CDR3 is CASSPDGGTGANVLTF. The CDR3, as DNA: TGTGCCAGCAGCCCCGACGGCGGTACCGGGGCCAACGTCCTGACTTTC.

This clone was recorded once. The chain employs TRBV13 and TRBJ2-2; 9 bases fit TRBD2. The CDR3 covers 14 residues. Germline values: CDR1 PRHDT, CDR2 FYEKMQ (reference sequence). The junction had 8 bases not matched to a gene; V was cut back by 10 bases and J by 5 bases. The CDR3 reads CATPAGGQTGELFF. The CDR3 region has the DNA TGTGCCACCCCAGCGGGGGGACAGACCGGGGAGCTGTTTTTT.